The 28 T cell receptor beta chains in this list originate from one sample, sequenced in a study of blood T cell repertoires in COVID-19. Data came from immunoSEQ multiplex PCR; TCRdb stores just in-frame clones and leaves some out. In the table there are 120,000 or so clones, roughly 78% of which are singletons. The sequencing sample was made of peripheral blood. These TCRs come from a man aged 60-69 years with active or convalescent COVID-19.

The gene calls are TRBV7-3 and TRBJ2-5, with D perhaps matching TRBD2 (5 bases). Germline values: CDR1 SGHTA, CDR2 FQGTGA. Trimming removed 5 bases from V and 2 bases from J, with 15 bases in between. The CDR3 covers 15 residues. Here the CDR3 DNA reads TGTGCCAGCAGCGCCACTAGTGGGGTGCAAGAGACCCAGTACTTC. This sequence encodes CASSATSGVQETQYF.

CDR3 DNA: TGTGCCAGCAGCCTAAAATGGACTAGCGGGAGATGGGCAGATACGCAGTATTTT. This sequence encodes CASSLKWTSGRWADTQYF. This sequence joins TRBV6-2 or TRBV6-3 and TRBJ2-3; TRBD2 agrees at 13 bases. CDR1 and CDR2 from the germline V gene are MNHEY and SVGEGT. This CDR3 is 18 amino acids long. J gave up 4 bases and V 6 bases, and 13 bases lay outside the gene matches.

The V call is TRBV5-1, the J call TRBJ2-4; TRBD1 matches 10 bases. The CDR3 spans 15 residues. Looked up from germline, CDR1 is SGHRS and CDR2 is YFSETQ. The junction had 9 bases not matched to a gene; V was cut back by 4 bases and J by 8 bases. For the CDR3, the DNA is TGCGCCAGCAGCGTCGGGACAGGGGTGGGGGACATTCAGTACTTC. This gives the protein CASSVGTGVGDIQYF.

This clone was seen only once. The V and J genes are TRBV12-2 and TRBJ2-1; the D call of TRBD2 is as the table states it, not checked on the DNA. TRBV12-2 is listed as a pseudogene. This CDR3 region has 16 residues. CDR3 sequence reads: CASRPGWVAVYNEQFF. In nucleotides, the CDR3 is TGTGCAAGTCGCCCCGGGTGGGTCGCCGTTTACAATGAGCAGTTCTTC.

The chain couples TRBV29-1 to TRBJ2-5; 9 bases fit TRBD1. The CDR3 length is 14 residues. CDR1 and CDR2 (germline): SQVTM, ANQGSEA. The V segment lost 7 bases and the J segment 9 bases; nucleotides outside the gene matches: 15. This chain's CDR3 is CSGGTGTRSGAQYF. The CDR3, as DNA: TGCAGCGGGGGGACAGGGACCCGATCCGGGGCCCAGTACTTC.

The chain combines TRBV2 with TRBJ2-1; a possible D gene is TRBD2 (6 bases). V was clipped by 11 bases and J by 0 bases, with 17 bases between them. This CDR3 is built from 15 residues. Germline V lookup: CDR1 SNHLY, CDR2 FYNNEI. CDR3 residues: CAGGSGRDSYNEQFF. DNA for the CDR3: TGTGCCGGAGGGAGTGGGCGGGACTCCTACAATGAGCAGTTCTTC. Full variable domain (outside the CDR3, taken from reference TRBV2 and TRBJ2-1): EPEVTQTPSHQVTQMGQEVILRCVPISNHLYFYWYRQILGQKVEFLVSFYNNEISEKSEIFDDQFSVERPDGSNFTLKIRSTKLEDSAMYFCAGGSGRDSYNEQFFGPGTRLTVL.

V gene TRBV27 combines with J gene TRBJ2-3; the match to TRBD2 covers 11 bases. V trimming: 7 bases; J trimming: 0 bases; junction bases outside the gene matches: 3. The germline CDR1 and CDR2 sequences are MNHEY and SMNVEV (reference sequence). The CDR3 has 15 amino acids. CDR3 DNA sequence: TGTGCCAGCACCCGGACTAGCGGGAGCACAGATACGCAGTATTTT. Its protein is CASTRTSGSTDTQYF.

This chain uses TRBV24-1 with TRBJ2-3, with TRBD2 matching over 10 bases. Looked up from germline, CDR1 is KGHDR and CDR2 is SFDVKD. The CDR3 is made up of 18 amino acids. The V and J ends lost 8 bases and 0 bases, in that order; junction bases with no gene match: 13. CDR3 nucleotide sequence: TGTGCCACCACCGGAGGTGGAGTAGCGGGAGGTAGCACAGATACGCAGTATTTT. This sequence encodes CATTGGGVAGGSTDTQYF.

The chain is built from TRBV28 and TRBJ2-7; D possibly corresponds to TRBD2 (6 bases). The CDR3 loop spans 14 amino acids. V lost 5 bases, J lost 5 bases, and 16 bases lay in between. CDR1 MDHEN and CDR2 SYDVKM come from the germline V gene. The CDR3 region is CASSDPRGLDEQYF. In DNA form, the CDR3 reads TGTGCCAGCAGTGACCCTAGGGGACTCGACGAGCAGTACTTC. Complete variable domain (other parts from reference TRBV28 and TRBJ2-7): DVKVTQSSRYLVKRTGEKVFLECVQDMDHENMFWYRQDPGLGLRLIYFSYDVKMKEKGDIPEGYSVSREKKERFSLILESASTNQTSMYLCASSDPRGLDEQYFGPGTRLTVT.

The CDR3 protein is CASSFGSDGTDTQYF. In DNA form, the CDR3 reads TGCGCCAGCAGCTTCGGGTCAGATGGCACAGATACGCAGTATTTT. The rearrangement uses TRBV4-3 and TRBJ2-3; D gene uncertain. With 5 bases removed from V and 1 base from J, the gap between germline ends came to 13 bases. Germline lookup yields CDR1 LGHNA and CDR2 YSLEER. The CDR3 is made up of 15 amino acids.

The V call is TRBV9, the J call TRBJ2-2; D perhaps matches TRBD2 (6 bases). Trimming pared 3 bases from V and 4 bases from J, leaving 7 bases between. Germline CDR1 is SGDLS and CDR2 is YYNGEE. CDR3 length equals 13 residues. The CDR3 sequence: CASSEGGTGELFF. The DNA for the CDR3 is TGTGCCAGCAGCGAGGGAGGCACCGGGGAGCTGTTTTTT.

The chain employs TRBV7-3 and TRBJ2-5; D might be TRBD1 (5 bases). CDR1 is SGHTA, CDR2 FQGTGA, per germline. The V gene lost 1 base and the J gene lost 4 bases, with 10 bases spanning the gap. The CDR3 contains 14 residues. DNA of the CDR3: TGTGCCAGCAGCTTAAGGGGCAGGGTAGAGACCCAGTACTTC. Translation gives CASSLRGRVETQYF.

The V call is TRBV6-6, the J call TRBJ1-5; 7 nucleotides agree with TRBD1. Germline CDR1 MNHNY, CDR2 SVGAGI (reference sequence). V was clipped by 9 bases and J by 5 bases; unmatched bases: 16. The CDR3 is made up of 16 amino acids. The CDR3 region has the DNA TGTGCCAGTAAAACAGGGGTCCAATCCCACTATCAGCCCCAGCATTTT. Encoded protein: CASKTGVQSHYQPQHF.

The CDR3 loop is CASSLGGRKEETQYF. DNA of the CDR3: TGTGCCAGCAGCTTAGGTGGGAGGAAAGAAGAGACCCAGTACTTC. The chain links TRBV11-2 to TRBJ2-5; tentatively, D is TRBD2 (6 bases). This CDR3 has 15 amino acids. Germline CDR1 SGHAT, CDR2 FQNNGV. V gave up 1 base and J gave up 3 bases, with 12 bases separating them.

The sample holds a few counts of this clone. This chain links TRBV24-1 with TRBJ2-3; 7 bases align to TRBD1. The CDR3 runs to 16 residues. Germline CDR1 and CDR2: KGHDR and SFDVKD. J was trimmed by 1 base and V by 2 bases; bases with no gene match: 5. The CDR3 DNA reads as TGTGCCACCAGTGATTGGACAGGTTCCCGCACAGATACGCAGTATTTT. Amino acids: CATSDWTGSRTDTQYF.

The chain combines TRBV5-1 with TRBJ2-3; 10 bases agree with TRBD2. CDR3 length equals 16 residues. Germline trimming cut 4 bases from V and 0 bases from J; bases unmatched to any gene: 5. Germline V CDR1 and CDR2: SGHRS, YFSETQ. The CDR3 DNA is TGCGCCAGCAGCCGGCAACTAGCGGGAAGCACAGATACGCAGTATTTT. Protein sequence: CASSRQLAGSTDTQYF.

CDR3 sequence: CASSLAGRNTEAFF. Here the CDR3 DNA reads TGTGCCAGCAGCTTAGCTGGCCGGAACACTGAAGCTTTCTTT. J is TRBJ1-1 and V is TRBV7-8; D ambiguous. Germline V lookup: CDR1 SGHVS, CDR2 FQNEAQ. V shed 0 bases and J shed 1 base, with 6 bases lying between them. The CDR3 covers 14 residues.

The chain recombines TRBV23-1 with TRBJ2-3, with 8 bases aligning to TRBD2. TRBV23-1 counts as an open reading frame of uncertain function. The CDR3 consists of 15 residues. The V and J ends lost 0 bases and 6 bases, in that order; junction bases with no gene match: 5. CDR3 protein: CASSQSREREDTQYF. In DNA, the CDR3 is TGCGCCAGCAGTCAATCTCGGGAGCGGGAGGATACGCAGTATTTT.

The rearrangement uses TRBV24-1 and TRBJ2-5; D is perhaps TRBD1 (5 bases). Trimming took off 6 bases at V and 1 base at J, with 11 bases between the two ends. Per germline, CDR1 KGHDR and CDR2 SFDVKD. The CDR3 has 14 residues. The CDR3 DNA sequence: TGTGCCACCAGTCTGGGGCCTCCCCAAGAGACCCAGTACTTC. Protein product: CATSLGPPQETQYF.

J is TRBJ2-7 and V is TRBV9, with 7 bases lining up with TRBD2. Trimming removed 4 bases from V and 4 bases from J; junction bases left unmatched: 11. CDR3 length: 15 residues. CDR1 is SGDLS and CDR2 is YYNGEE in the germline V gene. CDR3 sequence (DNA): TGTGCCAGCAGCCCCAATCGCGGGAGTTGGTACGAGCAGTACTTC. Residues: CASSPNRGSWYEQYF.

This rearrangement joins TRBV20-1 to TRBJ2-5, with D unclear. Germline CDR1 and CDR2: DFQATT and SNEGSKA (reference sequence). V lost 4 bases and J lost 5, with 8 bases in between. The CDR3 has 11 amino acids. The CDR3 loop reads CSATLRETQYF. The CDR3 DNA reads as TGCAGTGCTACCCTCCGGGAGACCCAGTACTTC.

V is TRBV30 and J is TRBJ1-2; TRBD1 matches at 8 bases. Unmatched junction bases numbered 4, after V lost 1 base and J lost 3 bases. Germline V lookup: CDR1 GTSNPN, CDR2 SVGIG (reference sequence). This CDR3 contains 14 residues. The CDR3 sequence is CAWSETTGDYGYTF. CDR3 coding DNA: TGTGCCTGGAGTGAAACGACAGGGGACTATGGCTACACCTTC.

The chain is built from TRBV2 and TRBJ2-1; D unclear. CDR1 is SNHLY and CDR2 is FYNNEI in the germline V gene. The CDR3 contains 13 residues. Trimming removed 7 bases from V and 2 bases from J, with 9 bases in between. CDR3 in amino acids: CASIRSPYNEQFF. The CDR3 nucleotides are TGTGCCAGCATAAGGAGCCCCTACAATGAGCAGTTCTTC.

CDR3 sequence (DNA): TGCGCCAGCAGTGTGACCAGCGGGAGGTCCCACAATGAGCAGTTCTTC. Its translation is CASSVTSGRSHNEQFF. The J gene is TRBJ2-1, the V gene TRBV10-2, with 9 positions matching TRBD2. CDR1 is WSHSY, CDR2 SAAADI, per germline. The junction had 9 bases not matched to a gene; V was cut back by 4 bases and J by 5 bases. The CDR3 is 16 amino acids.

The chain couples TRBV2 to TRBJ2-3; D not certain. The CDR3 is 14 amino acids. Trimming left V 8 bases short and J 4 bases short, with 16 bases between. The V gene's germline CDR1 is SNHLY and CDR2 FYNNEI. This CDR3 reads CASVPWHGSDTQYF. Written as DNA, the CDR3 is TGTGCCAGCGTTCCCTGGCATGGCTCAGATACGCAGTATTTT.

The chain links TRBV6-5 to TRBJ1-2; 7 nucleotides align to TRBD1. Trimming at V came to 6 bases and at J to 8 bases, leaving 9 bases not matched to a gene. CDR1 and CDR2 from the germline V gene are MNHEY and SVGAGI. This CDR3 has 13 amino acids. The CDR3 sequence: CASSPGQARGYTF. CDR3 nucleotides: TGTGCCAGCAGCCCCGGACAGGCGCGAGGCTACACCTTC.

The chain couples TRBV7-9 to TRBJ1-6; D call uncertain. CDR3 length equals 14 residues. The germline V gene encodes CDR1 SEHNR and CDR2 FQNEAQ (reference sequence). V was shortened by 0 bases and J by 7 bases, with 7 bases between the two germline ends. CDR3: CASSLAIQNSPLHF. CDR3 sequence (DNA): TGTGCCAGCAGCTTAGCCATCCAGAATTCACCCCTCCACTTT.

The rearrangement links TRBV4-2 to TRBJ2-7; a weak D match, TRBD1 (5 bases). With 1 base removed from V and 0 bases from J, the gap between germline ends came to 7 bases. CDR3 length equals 14 residues. Germline V gives CDR1 LGHNA, CDR2 YNFKEQ. The CDR3 here is CASSQVRGSYEQYF. The DNA of the CDR3 is TGTGCCAGCAGCCAAGTAAGGGGCTCCTACGAGCAGTACTTC.